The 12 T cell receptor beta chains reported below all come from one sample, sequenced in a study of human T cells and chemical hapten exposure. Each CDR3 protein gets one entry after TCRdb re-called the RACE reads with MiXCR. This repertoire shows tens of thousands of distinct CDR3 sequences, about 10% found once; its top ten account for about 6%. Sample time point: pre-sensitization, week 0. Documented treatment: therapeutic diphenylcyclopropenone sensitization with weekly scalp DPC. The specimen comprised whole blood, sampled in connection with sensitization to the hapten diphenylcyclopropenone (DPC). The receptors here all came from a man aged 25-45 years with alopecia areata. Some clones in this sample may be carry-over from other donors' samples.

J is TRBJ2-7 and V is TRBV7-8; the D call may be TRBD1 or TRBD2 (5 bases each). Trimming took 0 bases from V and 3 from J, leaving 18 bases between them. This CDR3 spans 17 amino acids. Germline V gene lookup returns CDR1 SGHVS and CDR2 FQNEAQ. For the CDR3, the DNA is TGTGCCAGCAGCTTAGCGTCCGGGGCAGAATCGTTCTACGAGCAGTACTTC. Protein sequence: CASSLASGAESFYEQYF.

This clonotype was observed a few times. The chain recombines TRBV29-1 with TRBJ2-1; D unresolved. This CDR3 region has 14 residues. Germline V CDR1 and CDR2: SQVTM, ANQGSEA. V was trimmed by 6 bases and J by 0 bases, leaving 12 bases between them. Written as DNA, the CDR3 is TGCAGCGTAGTGACCCTTAGCTCCTACAATGAGCAGTTCTTC. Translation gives CSVVTLSSYNEQFF.

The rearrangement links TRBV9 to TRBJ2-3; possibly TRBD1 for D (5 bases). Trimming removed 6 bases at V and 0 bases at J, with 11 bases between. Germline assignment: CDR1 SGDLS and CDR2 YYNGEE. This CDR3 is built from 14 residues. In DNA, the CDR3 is TGTGCCAGCACGCTAGGGGCCAGCACAGATACGCAGTATTTT. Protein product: CASTLGASTDTQYF.

CDR3 residues: CASSLRPQEKAFF. DNA of the CDR3: TGCGCCAGCAGCTTGCGTCCCCAAGAGAAAGCTTTCTTT. This chain links TRBV5-1 with TRBJ1-1; no definite D call. Trimming left V 1 base short and J 9 bases short, with 13 bases between. Germline CDR1 SGHRS, CDR2 YFSETQ. The CDR3 extends over 13 amino acids.

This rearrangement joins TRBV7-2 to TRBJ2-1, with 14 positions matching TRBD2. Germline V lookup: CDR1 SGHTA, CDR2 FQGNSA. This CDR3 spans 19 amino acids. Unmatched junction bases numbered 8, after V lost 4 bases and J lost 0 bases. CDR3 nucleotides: TGTGCCAGCAGCTCTCCCGGACTAGCGGGAGGCCGCTCCTACAATGAGCAGTTCTTC. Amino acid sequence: CASSSPGLAGGRSYNEQFF.

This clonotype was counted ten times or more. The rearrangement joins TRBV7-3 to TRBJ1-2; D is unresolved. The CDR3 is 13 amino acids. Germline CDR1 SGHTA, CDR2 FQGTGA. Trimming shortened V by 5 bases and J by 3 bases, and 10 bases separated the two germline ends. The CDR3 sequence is CASSEDEYYGYTF. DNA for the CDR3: TGTGCCAGCAGCGAGGACGAGTACTATGGCTACACCTTC.

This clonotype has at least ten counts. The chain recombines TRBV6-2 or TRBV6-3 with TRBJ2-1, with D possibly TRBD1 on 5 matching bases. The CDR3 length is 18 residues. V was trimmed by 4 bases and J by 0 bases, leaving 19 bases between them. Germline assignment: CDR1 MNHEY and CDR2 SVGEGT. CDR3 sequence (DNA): TGTGCCAGCAGTTCACCCAAATCGACAGATAGCTCCTACAATGAGCAGTTCTTC. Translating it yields CASSSPKSTDSSYNEQFF.

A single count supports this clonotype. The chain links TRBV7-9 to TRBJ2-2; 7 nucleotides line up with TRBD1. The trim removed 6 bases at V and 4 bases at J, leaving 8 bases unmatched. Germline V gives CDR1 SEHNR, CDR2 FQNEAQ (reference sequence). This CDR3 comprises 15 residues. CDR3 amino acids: CASRQPTGITGELFF. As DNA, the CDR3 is TGTGCCAGCAGACAGCCGACAGGGATCACCGGGGAGCTGTTTTTT.

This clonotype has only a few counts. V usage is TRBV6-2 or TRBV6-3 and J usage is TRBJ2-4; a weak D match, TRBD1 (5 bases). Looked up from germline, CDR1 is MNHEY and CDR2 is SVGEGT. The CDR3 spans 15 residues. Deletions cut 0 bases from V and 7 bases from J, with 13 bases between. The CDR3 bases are TGTGCCAGCAGTTACTCGACAGCAACAAGGAACATTCAGTACTTC. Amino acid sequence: CASSYSTATRNIQYF.

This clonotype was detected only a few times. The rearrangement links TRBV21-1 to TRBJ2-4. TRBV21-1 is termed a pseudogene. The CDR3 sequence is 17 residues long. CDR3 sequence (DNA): TGTGCCAGCAGCAAAGTCCCCACGGCGGTAGCCAAAAACATTCAGTACTTC. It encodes CASSKVPTAVAKNIQYF.

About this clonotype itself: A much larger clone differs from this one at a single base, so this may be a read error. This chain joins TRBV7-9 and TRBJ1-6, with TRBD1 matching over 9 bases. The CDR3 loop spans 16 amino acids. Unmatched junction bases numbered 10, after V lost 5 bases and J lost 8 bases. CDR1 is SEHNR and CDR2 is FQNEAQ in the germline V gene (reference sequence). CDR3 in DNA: TGTGCCAGCAGCCGGGGACAGGGCATGGTGGATTCACCCCTCCACTTT. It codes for CASSRGQGMVDSPLHF.

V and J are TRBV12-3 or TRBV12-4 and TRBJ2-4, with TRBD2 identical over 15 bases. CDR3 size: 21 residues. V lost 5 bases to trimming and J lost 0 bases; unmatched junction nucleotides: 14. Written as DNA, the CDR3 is TGTGCCAGCAGTACAACTTTGGGGACTAGCGGGGGGAATTTAGCCAAAAACATTCAGTACTTC. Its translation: CASSTTLGTSGGNLAKNIQYF.